The sample holds one count of the clone carrying this T cell receptor (beta chain). This sample is drawn from a study of blood T cell repertoires in COVID-19. About the research overall: Acute and convalescent COVID-19 specimens originated in the United States, Italy and Spain. PBMCs, B-cell-depleted T cells, or T cells were the source of the cDNA or gDNA that made up the material.

This CDR3 is built from 17 residues. The trim removed 2 bases at V and 0 bases at J, leaving 7 bases unmatched. From germline, CDR1 is LGHDT and CDR2 YNNKEL (reference sequence). In the authors' methods: Using reference gene primer amplification, nucleated cell counts were estimated. Sequenced by immunoSEQ multiplex PCR; TCRdb stores in-frame clones only, minus some. The DNA was the basis for D and trimming; V, J and clone size are from that table. The data show 70,000 to 100,000 clones, approximately 86% seen once. The TCR sequence derives from a man older than 75 with active or convalescent COVID-19. V gene TRBV3-1 (or the pseudogene TRBV3-2) combines with J gene TRBJ2-3; 8 positions agree with TRBD2. Sequenced: peripheral blood. DNA for the CDR3: TGTGCCAGCAGCCAAAAACTAGCGGCCCCTAGCACAGATACGCAGTATTTT. Protein: CASSQKLAAPSTDTQYF.